This T cell receptor (beta chain) emerged from a study of cytomegalovirus exposure and HLA in healthy donors. General observations from the study: Later analysis identified about 18,000 TCR beta sequences associated with HLA alleles, using a false discovery rate threshold of 0.05.

It was with 60 Vbeta and 13 Jbeta primers that the PCR ran. Clones were sequenced by immunoSEQ multiplex PCR, and TCRdb holds only the in-frame ones, with some missing. The sample includes approximately 140,000 clones. The CDR3 has 18 amino acids. Germline CDR1 SGHRS, CDR2 YFSETQ. V lost 0 bases and J lost 1, with 19 bases in between. As concerns this clone: Antigen unknown.

The chain has TRBV5-1 and TRBJ1-1; no reliable D call. This clonotype was obtained from a woman in her forties or fifties in good health and CMV-seronegative. Sequences were obtained from PBMCs. CDR3 loop: CASSLAGEGRHSNTEAFF. Here the CDR3 DNA reads TGCGCCAGCAGCTTGGCCGGGGAGGGTCGTCATTCGAACACTGAAGCTTTCTTT.